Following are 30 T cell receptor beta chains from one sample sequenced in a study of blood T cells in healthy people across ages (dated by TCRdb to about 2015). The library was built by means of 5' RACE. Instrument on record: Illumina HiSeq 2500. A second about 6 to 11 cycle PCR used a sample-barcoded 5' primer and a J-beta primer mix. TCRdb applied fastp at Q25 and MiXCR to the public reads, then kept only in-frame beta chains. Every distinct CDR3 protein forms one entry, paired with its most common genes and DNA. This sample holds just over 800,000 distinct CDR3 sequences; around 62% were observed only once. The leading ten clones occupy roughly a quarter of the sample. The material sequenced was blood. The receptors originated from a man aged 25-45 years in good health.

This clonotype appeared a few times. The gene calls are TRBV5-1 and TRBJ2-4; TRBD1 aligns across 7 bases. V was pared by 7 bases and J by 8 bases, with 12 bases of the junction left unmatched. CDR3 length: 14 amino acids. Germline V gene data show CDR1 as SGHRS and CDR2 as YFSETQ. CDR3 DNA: TGCGCCAGCCCGATTCTGACAGGGCTACACATTCAGTACTTC. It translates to CASPILTGLHIQYF.

CDR3 residues: CASSLLRNPQETQYF. The CDR3 DNA follows: TGTGCCAGCAGCTTATTGCGGAACCCCCAAGAGACCCAGTACTTC. V usage is TRBV7-2 and J usage is TRBJ2-5; no clear D gene. The CDR3 is 15 residues long. The V gene's germline CDR1 is SGHTA and CDR2 FQGNSA. Trimming cost V 2 bases and J 1 base, with 11 bases left between them.

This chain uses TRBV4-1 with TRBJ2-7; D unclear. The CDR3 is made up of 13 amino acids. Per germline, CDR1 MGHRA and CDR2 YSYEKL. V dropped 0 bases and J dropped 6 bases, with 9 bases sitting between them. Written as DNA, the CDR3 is TGCGCCAGCAGCCAAGATTCCCCCAGCGAGCAGTACTTC. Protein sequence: CASSQDSPSEQYF.

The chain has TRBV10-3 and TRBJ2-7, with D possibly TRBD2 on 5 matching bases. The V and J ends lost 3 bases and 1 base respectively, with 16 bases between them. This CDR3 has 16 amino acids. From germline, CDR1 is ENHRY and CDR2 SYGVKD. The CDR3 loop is CAISDRRRQPSYEQYF. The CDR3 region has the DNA TGTGCCATCAGTGACAGGAGGAGGCAGCCTTCCTACGAGCAGTACTTC.

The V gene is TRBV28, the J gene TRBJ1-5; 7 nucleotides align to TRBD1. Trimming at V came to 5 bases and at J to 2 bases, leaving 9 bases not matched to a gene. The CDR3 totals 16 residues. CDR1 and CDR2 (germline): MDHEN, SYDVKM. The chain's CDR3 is CASSLTGATGNQPQHF. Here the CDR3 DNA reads TGTGCCAGCAGTCTTACAGGGGCCACAGGCAATCAGCCCCAGCATTTT.

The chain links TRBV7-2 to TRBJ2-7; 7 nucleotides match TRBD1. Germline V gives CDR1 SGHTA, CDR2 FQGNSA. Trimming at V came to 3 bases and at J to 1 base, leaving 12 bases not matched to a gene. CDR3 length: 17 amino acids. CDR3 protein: CASSFYPGTVLSYEQYF. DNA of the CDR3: TGTGCCAGCAGCTTTTACCCCGGGACAGTTTTATCCTACGAGCAGTACTTC.

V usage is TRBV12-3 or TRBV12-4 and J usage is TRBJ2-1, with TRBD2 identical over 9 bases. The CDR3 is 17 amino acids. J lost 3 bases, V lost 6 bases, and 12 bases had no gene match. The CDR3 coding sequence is TGTGCCAGCAGGTCTTTAGAAGCGGGGGGACTCTACAATGAGCAGTTCTTC. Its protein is CASRSLEAGGLYNEQFF.

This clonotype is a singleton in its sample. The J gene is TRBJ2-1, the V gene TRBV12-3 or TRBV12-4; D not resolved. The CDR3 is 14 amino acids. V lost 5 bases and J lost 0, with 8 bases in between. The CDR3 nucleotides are TGTGCCAGCAGTGCCGGCCGCTCCTACAATGAGCAGTTCTTC. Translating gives CASSAGRSYNEQFF.

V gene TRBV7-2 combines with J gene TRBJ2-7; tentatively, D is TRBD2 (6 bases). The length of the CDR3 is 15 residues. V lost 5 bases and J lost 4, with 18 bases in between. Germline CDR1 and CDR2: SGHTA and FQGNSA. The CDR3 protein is CASSDGGTKPYEQYF. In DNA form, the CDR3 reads TGTGCCAGCAGCGATGGAGGGACCAAACCGTACGAGCAGTACTTC.

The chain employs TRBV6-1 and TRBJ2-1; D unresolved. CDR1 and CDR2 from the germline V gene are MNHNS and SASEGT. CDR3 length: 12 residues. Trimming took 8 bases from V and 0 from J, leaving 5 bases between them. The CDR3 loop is CASDSSYNEQFF. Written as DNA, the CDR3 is TGTGCCAGCGATAGCTCCTACAATGAGCAGTTCTTC.

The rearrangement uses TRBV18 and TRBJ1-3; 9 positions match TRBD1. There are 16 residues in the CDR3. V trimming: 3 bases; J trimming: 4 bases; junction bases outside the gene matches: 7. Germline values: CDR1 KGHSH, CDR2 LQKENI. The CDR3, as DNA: TGTGCCAGCTCACCGCCGGGACAGGGTTCAGGAAACACCATATATTTT. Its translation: CASSPPGQGSGNTIYF.

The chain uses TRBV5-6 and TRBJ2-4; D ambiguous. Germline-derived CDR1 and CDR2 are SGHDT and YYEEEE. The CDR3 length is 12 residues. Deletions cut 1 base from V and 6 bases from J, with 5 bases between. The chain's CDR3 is CASSLKANIQYF. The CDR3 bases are TGTGCCAGCAGCTTGAAAGCAAACATTCAGTACTTC.

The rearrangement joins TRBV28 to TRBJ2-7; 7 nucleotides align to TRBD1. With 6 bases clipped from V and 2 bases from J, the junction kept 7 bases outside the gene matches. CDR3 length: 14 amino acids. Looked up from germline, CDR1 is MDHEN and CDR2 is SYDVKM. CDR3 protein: CASSHRGYTYEQYF. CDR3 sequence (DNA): TGTGCCAGCAGCCACAGGGGTTACACCTACGAGCAGTACTTC.

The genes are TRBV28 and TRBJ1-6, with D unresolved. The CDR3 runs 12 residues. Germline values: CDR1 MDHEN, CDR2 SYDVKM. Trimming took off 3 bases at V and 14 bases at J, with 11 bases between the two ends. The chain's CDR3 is CASSFEGSALHF. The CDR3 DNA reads TGTGCCAGCAGTTTTGAGGGCTCGGCCCTCCACTTT.

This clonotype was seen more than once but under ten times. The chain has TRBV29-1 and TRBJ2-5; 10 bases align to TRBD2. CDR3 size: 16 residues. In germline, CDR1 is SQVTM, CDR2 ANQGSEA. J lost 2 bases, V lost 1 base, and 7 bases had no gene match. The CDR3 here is CSVEAFTSGEQETQYF. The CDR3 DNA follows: TGCAGCGTTGAAGCGTTCACTAGCGGGGAACAAGAGACCCAGTACTTC.

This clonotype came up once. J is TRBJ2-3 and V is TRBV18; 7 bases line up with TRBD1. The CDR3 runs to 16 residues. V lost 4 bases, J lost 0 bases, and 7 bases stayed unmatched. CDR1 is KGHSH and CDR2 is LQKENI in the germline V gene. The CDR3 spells CASSLHPGQSTDTQYF. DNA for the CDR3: TGTGCCAGCTCACTCCACCCGGGACAGAGCACAGATACGCAGTATTTT.

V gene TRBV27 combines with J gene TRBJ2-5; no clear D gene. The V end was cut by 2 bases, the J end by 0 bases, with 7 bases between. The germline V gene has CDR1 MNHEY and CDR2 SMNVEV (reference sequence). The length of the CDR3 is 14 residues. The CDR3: CASSLAEYQETQYF. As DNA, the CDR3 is TGTGCCAGCAGTTTAGCGGAGTACCAAGAGACCCAGTACTTC.

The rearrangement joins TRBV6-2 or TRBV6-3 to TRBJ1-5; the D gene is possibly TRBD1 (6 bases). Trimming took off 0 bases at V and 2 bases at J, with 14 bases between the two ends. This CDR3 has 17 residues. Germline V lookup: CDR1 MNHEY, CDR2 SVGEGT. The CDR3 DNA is TGTGCCAGCAGTTACTCGAAAGGACAGATACGCAATCAGCCCCAGCATTTT. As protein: CASSYSKGQIRNQPQHF.

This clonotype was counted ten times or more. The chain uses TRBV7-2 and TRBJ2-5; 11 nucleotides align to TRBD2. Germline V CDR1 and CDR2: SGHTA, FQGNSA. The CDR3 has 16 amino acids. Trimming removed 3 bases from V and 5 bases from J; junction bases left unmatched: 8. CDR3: CASSFSRLAGMETQYF. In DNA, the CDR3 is TGTGCCAGCAGCTTTTCTCGACTAGCGGGGATGGAGACCCAGTACTTC.

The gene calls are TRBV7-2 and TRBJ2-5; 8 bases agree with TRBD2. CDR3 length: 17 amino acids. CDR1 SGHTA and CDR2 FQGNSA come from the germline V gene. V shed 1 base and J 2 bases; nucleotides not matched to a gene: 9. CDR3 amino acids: CASSLDGGAGFQETQYF. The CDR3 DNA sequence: TGTGCCAGCAGCTTAGACGGGGGGGCTGGGTTTCAAGAGACCCAGTACTTC.

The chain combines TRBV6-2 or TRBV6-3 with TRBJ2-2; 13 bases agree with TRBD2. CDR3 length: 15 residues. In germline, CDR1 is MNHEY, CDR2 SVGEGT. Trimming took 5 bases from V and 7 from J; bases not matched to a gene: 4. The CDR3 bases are TGTGCCAGCAGTCGGACTAGCGGGGGTCACGGGGAGCTGTTTTTT. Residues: CASSRTSGGHGELFF.

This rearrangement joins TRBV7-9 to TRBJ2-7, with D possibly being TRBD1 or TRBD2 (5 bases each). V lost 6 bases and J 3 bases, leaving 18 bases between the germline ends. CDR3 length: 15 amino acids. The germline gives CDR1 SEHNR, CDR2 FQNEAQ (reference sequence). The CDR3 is CASSPYGAGIYEQYF. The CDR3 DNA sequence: TGTGCCAGCAGTCCCTACGGGGCCGGGATCTACGAGCAGTACTTC. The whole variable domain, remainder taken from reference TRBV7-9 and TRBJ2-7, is DTGVSQNPRHKITKRGQNVTFRCDPISEHNRLYWYRQTLGQGPEFLTYFQNEAQLEKSRLLSDRFSAERPKGSFSTLEIQRTEQGDSAMYLCASSPYGAGIYEQYFGPGTRLTVT.

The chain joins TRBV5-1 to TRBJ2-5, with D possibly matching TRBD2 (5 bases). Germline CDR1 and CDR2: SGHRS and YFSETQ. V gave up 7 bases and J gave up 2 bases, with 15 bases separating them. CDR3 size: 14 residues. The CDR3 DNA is TGCGCCAGCCGATACCAGCCGGGGCAAGAGACCCAGTACTTC. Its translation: CASRYQPGQETQYF.

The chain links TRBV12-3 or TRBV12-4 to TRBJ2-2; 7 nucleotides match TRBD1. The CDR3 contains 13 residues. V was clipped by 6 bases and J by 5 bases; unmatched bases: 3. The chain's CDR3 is CASRDRDTGELFF. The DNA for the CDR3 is TGTGCCAGCAGAGACAGGGATACCGGGGAGCTGTTTTTT.

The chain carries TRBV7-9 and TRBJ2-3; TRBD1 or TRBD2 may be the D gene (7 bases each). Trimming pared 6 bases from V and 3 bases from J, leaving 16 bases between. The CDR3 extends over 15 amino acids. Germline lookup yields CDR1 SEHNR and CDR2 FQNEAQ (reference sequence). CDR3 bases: TGTGCCAGCAGACGACAGGGAGGGCGGACAGATACGCAGTATTTT. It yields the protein CASRRQGGRTDTQYF.

DNA of the CDR3: TGTGCCAGCAGCCGTCATGGGACAGGGGTTAATGAGCAGTTCTTC. Amino acid sequence: CASSRHGTGVNEQFF. The J gene is TRBJ2-1, the V gene TRBV7-2; TRBD1 matches 10 bases. Germline V gene data show CDR1 as SGHTA and CDR2 as FQGNSA. The CDR3 loop spans 15 amino acids. With 5 bases clipped from V and 7 bases from J, the junction kept 8 bases outside the gene matches.

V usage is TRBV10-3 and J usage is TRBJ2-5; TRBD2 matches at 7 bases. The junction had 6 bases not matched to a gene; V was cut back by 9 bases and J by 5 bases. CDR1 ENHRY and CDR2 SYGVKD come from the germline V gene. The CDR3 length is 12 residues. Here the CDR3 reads CAMAGDTETQYF. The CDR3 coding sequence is TGTGCCATGGCGGGGGATACGGAGACCCAGTACTTC.

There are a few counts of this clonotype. The CDR3 reads CASSLSAVARGYF. CDR3 nucleotide sequence: TGTGCCAGCAGTTTATCAGCAGTAGCCAGGGGGTACTTC. The rearrangement links TRBV27 to TRBJ2-7, with D possibly TRBD1 on 6 matching bases. CDR1 MNHEY and CDR2 SMNVEV come from the germline V gene (reference sequence). This CDR3 region has 13 residues. Trimming removed 0 bases at V and 12 bases at J, with 15 bases between.

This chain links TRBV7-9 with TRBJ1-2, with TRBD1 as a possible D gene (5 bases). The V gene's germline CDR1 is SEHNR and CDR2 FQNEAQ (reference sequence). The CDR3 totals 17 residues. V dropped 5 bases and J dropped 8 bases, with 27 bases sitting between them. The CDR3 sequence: CASSQGWGLKPLGGYTF. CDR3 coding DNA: TGTGCCAGCAGCCAGGGTTGGGGGTTGAAGCCCCTAGGAGGCTACACCTTC.

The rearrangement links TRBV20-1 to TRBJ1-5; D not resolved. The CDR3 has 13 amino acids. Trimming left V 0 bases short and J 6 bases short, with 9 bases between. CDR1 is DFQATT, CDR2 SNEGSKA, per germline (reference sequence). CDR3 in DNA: TGCAGTGCTAGAGATTCGGGTGCTCAGCCCCAGCATTTT. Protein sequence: CSARDSGAQPQHF.